This TCR beta chain was sequenced during a study of a mutant IDH1 vaccine in newly diagnosed glioma. Time point indicated: week 5, during vaccination. The content of each vaccine dose was 300 ug of mutant IDH1 20-mer peptide, and topical imiquimod accompanied it. This table comes from immunoSEQ multiplex PCR, and its TCRdb copy is limited to in-frame clones, with some not included. The sample records some 51,000 clones, more than 70% being singletons. Regarding this clone: The target antigen is unknown.

In germline, CDR1 is SGHKS, CDR2 YYEKEE (reference sequence). Trimming shortened V by 0 bases and J by 0 bases, and 13 bases separated the two germline ends. The CDR3 covers 16 residues. The sequence was collected from a man aged 45-60 years with glioma. Sequencing was performed on PBMCs, taken from a glioma patient whose treatment included an IDH1 peptide vaccine. This rearrangement joins TRBV5-5 to TRBJ2-7; D is perhaps TRBD1 or TRBD2 (5 bases each). CDR3 residues: CASSLDGALSSYEQYF. Here the CDR3 DNA reads TGTGCCAGCAGCTTGGACGGGGCCCTGAGCTCCTACGAGCAGTACTTC.